This T cell receptor beta chain was sequenced for a study of T cells in Graves' hyperthyroidism and ophthalmopathy. Study-level background: Any treatment followed the collection of peripheral blood at initial diagnosis. Study-wide findings and caveats: Most thyroid clonotypes that were expanded above 0.001 also turned up in blood.

Per germline, CDR1 MNHEY and CDR2 SMNVEV (reference sequence). Trimming removed 6 bases from V and 6 bases from J, with 18 bases in between. The CDR3 runs to 14 residues. Amplification of TCR beta CDR3 regions was performed using RNA transcripts as template. First-round RT-PCR with HTBI primers amplified the TCR CDR3 region. TCRdb re-analysed the multiplex PCR reads in MiXCR, keeping a single row per CDR3 protein. The sample carries around 360,000 distinct CDR3 sequences, roughly 15% recorded once. This clonotype was seen at least ten times. The antigen remains undetermined. The diagnoses drew upon clinical symptoms, serum thyroxine and TRAb, thyroid ultrasound and orbital computed tomography. The PBMCs were taken from approximately 9 ml of fresh peripheral blood.

The source is a woman in her sixties or seventies with Graves' ophthalmopathy. This chain links TRBV27 with TRBJ2-7; a possible D gene is TRBD2 (7 bases). The sample consisted of blood. The CDR3 nucleotides read TGTGCCAGCAGCCTAAGCGGGACAAGTGGCGAGCAGTACTTC. It encodes CASSLSGTSGEQYF.